This passage covers 21 T cell receptor beta chains from one sample sequenced in a study of a mutant IDH1 vaccine in newly diagnosed glioma. Their cognate antigens are unknown. Sequencing used immunoSEQ multiplex PCR; TCRdb keeps in-frame clones, though not all of them. Of roughly 60,000 clones in the sample, around 83% were seen once. The time point: week 23, last vaccination. Each dose delivered 300 ug of mutant IDH1 20-mer peptide subcutaneously with imiquimod. The input for sequencing was PBMCs, taken from a glioma patient whose treatment included an IDH1 peptide vaccine. The origin of the receptors is a man between 25 and 39 years old with glioma.

J is TRBJ2-2 and V is TRBV15; D not resolved. This CDR3 spans 14 amino acids. In germline, CDR1 is LNHNV, CDR2 YYDKDF (reference sequence). V lost 4 bases and J 8 bases, leaving 14 bases between the germline ends. CDR3 residues: CATSKGPRSGELFF. CDR3 DNA sequence: TGTGCCACCAGCAAGGGCCCGCGGTCGGGGGAGCTGTTTTTT.

This clone came up once. The chain is built from TRBV7-9 and TRBJ2-3; 11 bases are a match to TRBD1. Per the germline V gene, CDR1 is SEHNR and CDR2 is FQNEAQ (reference sequence). This CDR3 contains 15 residues. Trimming took 4 bases from V and 4 from J; bases not matched to a gene: 4. As DNA, the CDR3 is TGTGCCAGCAGCTCCGGACAGGGGGCCCCAGATACGCAGTATTTT. Its protein is CASSSGQGAPDTQYF. Full variable domain (rest looked up from reference TRBV7-9 and TRBJ2-3): DTGVSQNPRHKITKRGQNVTFRCDPISEHNRLYWYRQTLGQGPEFLTYFQNEAQLEKSRLLSDRFSAERPKGSFSTLEIQRTEQGDSAMYLCASSSGQGAPDTQYFGPGTRLTVL.

V gene TRBV5-4 combines with J gene TRBJ2-3; 10 bases align to TRBD1. V was pared by 3 bases and J by 4 bases, with 2 bases of the junction left unmatched. CDR3 length: 14 residues. Germline CDR1 SGHNT, CDR2 YYREEE (reference sequence). In DNA form, the CDR3 reads TGTGCCAGCAGCTGGGACAGGGGCGCAGATACGCAGTATTTT. This sequence encodes CASSWDRGADTQYF. The whole variable domain, filled in from reference TRBV5-4 and TRBJ2-3, reads ETGVTQSPTHLIKTRGQQVTLRCSSQSGHNTVSWYQQALGQGPQFIFQYYREEENGRGNFPPRFSGLQFPNYSSELNVNALELDDSALYLCASSWDRGADTQYFGPGTRLTVL.

The chain links TRBV6-6 to TRBJ1-3; D gene uncertain. V was pared by 6 bases and J by 0 bases, with 6 bases between. Germline loops: CDR1 MNHNY, CDR2 SVGAGI (reference sequence). The CDR3 is 13 amino acids. The CDR3, as DNA: TGTGCCAGCAGCTACAGCTCTGGAAACACCATATATTTT. This codes for CASSYSSGNTIYF.

This chain joins TRBV7-9 and TRBJ2-1, with D hard to call. Germline V gene sequence: CDR1 SEHNR, CDR2 FQNEAQ (reference sequence). The V end was cut by 1 base, the J end by 0 bases, with 4 bases between. The CDR3 has 14 amino acids. The CDR3 spells CASSLDSSYNEQFF. In nucleotides, the CDR3 is TGTGCCAGCAGCTTAGATTCCTCCTACAATGAGCAGTTCTTC.

J is TRBJ2-1 and V is TRBV2; TRBD2 agrees at 7 bases. The CDR3 is 16 amino acids. The V gene's germline CDR1 is SNHLY and CDR2 FYNNEI. The J segment lost 4 bases and the V segment lost 0 bases, leaving 6 bases of the junction unmatched. DNA for the CDR3: TGTGCCAGCAGTGAAGCGCGGGCTAGCGGATACAATGAGCAGTTCTTC. It is translated as CASSEARASGYNEQFF.

This chain links TRBV19 with TRBJ1-1, with 8 bases lining up with TRBD1. Germline V lookup: CDR1 LNHDA, CDR2 SQIVND (reference sequence). This CDR3 region has 14 residues. Losses at the gene ends were 4 bases for V and 1 base for J; bases not matched to a gene: 2. CDR3 in DNA: TGTGCCAGTAGTACACAGGGGGGGAACACTGAAGCTTTCTTT. It codes for CASSTQGGNTEAFF.

This clone was seen more than once but under ten times. The CDR3, as DNA: TGTGCTGGGGGACAGGGTCGCTCCTACGAGCAGTACTTC. Translated, it gives CAGGQGRSYEQYF. The gene calls are TRBV12-5 and TRBJ2-7; 9 positions agree with TRBD1. This CDR3 contains 13 residues. CDR1 and CDR2 (germline): LGHNT, FRNRAP. Losses at the gene ends were 11 bases for V and 0 bases for J; bases not matched to a gene: 5. Full variable domain (missing parts from reference TRBV12-5 and TRBJ2-7): DARVTQTPRHKVTEMGQEVTMRCQPILGHNTVFWYRQTMMQGLELLAYFRNRAPLDDSGMPKDRFSAEMPDATLATLKIQPSEPRDSAVYFCAGGQGRSYEQYFGPGTRLTVT.

The J gene is TRBJ2-1, the V gene TRBV5-5; 7 bases align to TRBD2. This CDR3 has 15 residues. CDR1 SGHKS and CDR2 YYEKEE come from the germline V gene (reference sequence). The V and J ends lost 3 bases and 2 bases, in that order; junction bases with no gene match: 5. The CDR3 DNA reads TGTGCCAGCAGCTCGCGGGGGAACACCTACAATGAGCAGTTCTTC. Its protein is CASSSRGNTYNEQFF.

The chain is built from TRBV6-6 and TRBJ1-1; no reliable D call. Germline lookup yields CDR1 MNHNY and CDR2 SVGAGI (reference sequence). The CDR3 sequence is 14 residues long. Trimming took 7 bases from V and 1 from J, leaving 13 bases between them. For the CDR3, the DNA is TGTGCCAGCAAACCCCCCCGAGAGAACACTGAAGCTTTCTTT. Its protein product is CASKPPRENTEAFF.

The gene calls are TRBV5-1 and TRBJ2-2, with 12 bases lining up with TRBD2. The ends lost 3 bases at V and 2 bases at J; junction bases unmatched: 8. CDR3 length equals 18 residues. Germline V gene data show CDR1 as SGHRS and CDR2 as YFSETQ. In DNA, the CDR3 is TGCGCCAGCAGCTCCACCTGGACTAGCGGGGTTAACACCGGGGAGCTGTTTTTT. This gives the protein CASSSTWTSGVNTGELFF.

The chain has TRBV4-1 and TRBJ1-1, with 7 bases lining up with TRBD1. Per the germline V gene, CDR1 is MGHRA and CDR2 is YSYEKL. The CDR3 sequence is 14 residues long. The ends lost 2 bases at V and 2 bases at J; junction bases unmatched: 2. CDR3 in amino acids: CASSQQGGNTEAFF. The CDR3, as DNA: TGCGCCAGCAGCCAACAGGGGGGAAACACTGAAGCTTTCTTT.

The rearrangement joins TRBV15 to TRBJ2-1; D may be TRBD1 (5 bases). Trimming removed 6 bases at V and 6 bases at J, with 15 bases between. CDR1 LNHNV and CDR2 YYDKDF come from the germline V gene (reference sequence). The CDR3 is 14 residues long. CDR3 DNA sequence: TGTGCCACCAGTTTTAGCAGGGTGCTCAATGAGCAGTTCTTC. It encodes CATSFSRVLNEQFF.

The chain has TRBV9 and TRBJ1-2, with TRBD1 matching over 12 bases. After removal of 0 bases from V and 7 bases from J, the junction contained 7 bases not matched to a gene. Looked up from germline, CDR1 is SGDLS and CDR2 is YYNGEE. CDR3 length: 16 residues. DNA for the CDR3: TGTGCCAGCAGCGTAGCTCTGGGACAGGGGGCCATTGGCTACACCTTC. This sequence encodes CASSVALGQGAIGYTF.

This clone was found a few times. V and J are TRBV19 and TRBJ1-5; unclear D gene. The V end was cut by 1 base, the J end by 0 bases, with 10 bases between. CDR3 length equals 16 residues. CDR1 is LNHDA and CDR2 is SQIVND in the germline V gene (reference sequence). In nucleotides, the CDR3 is TGTGCCAGTAGTATAGGGGGAGATGATAGCAATCAGCCCCAGCATTTT. Its protein product is CASSIGGDDSNQPQHF.

The CDR3 sequence is CASSSDRAAFYGYTF. The CDR3 region has the DNA TGTGCCAGCAGCTCCGACAGGGCGGCCTTCTATGGCTACACCTTC. The rearrangement uses TRBV11-2 and TRBJ1-2; TRBD1 matches at 7 bases. The V gene end was trimmed by 4 bases and the J gene end by 4 bases; junction bases not matched to a gene: 9. The CDR3 runs to 15 residues. The germline V gene has CDR1 SGHAT and CDR2 FQNNGV. Together with reference TRBV11-2 and TRBJ1-2, the CDR3 gives the full variable domain: EAGVAQSPRYKIIEKRQSVAFWCNPISGHATLYWYQQILGQGPKLLIQFQNNGVVDDSQLPKDRFSAERLKGVDSTLKIQPAKLEDSAVYLCASSSDRAAFYGYTFGSGTRLTVV.

The CDR3 is CASSQEGGANYGYTF. In nucleotides, the CDR3 is TGTGCCAGCAGCCAAGAAGGTGGAGCTAACTATGGCTACACCTTC. The chain uses TRBV4-2 and TRBJ1-2; the D is unclear. V gave up 0 bases and J gave up 0 bases, with 8 bases separating them. This CDR3 comprises 15 residues. Germline lookup yields CDR1 LGHNA and CDR2 YNFKEQ.

The chain carries TRBV5-4 and TRBJ2-3; possible D gene TRBD2, 5 bases. Trimming left V 6 bases short and J 2 bases short, with 10 bases between. The CDR3 is 13 residues long. Germline values: CDR1 SGHNT, CDR2 YYREEE (reference sequence). The CDR3 coding sequence is TGTGCCAGCACCCGGGGAGACACAGATACGCAGTATTTT. Amino acid sequence: CASTRGDTDTQYF.

The chain has TRBV5-6 and TRBJ1-2; D possibly corresponds to TRBD1 (5 bases). The CDR3 totals 16 residues. V was pared by 4 bases and J by 2 bases, with 18 bases between. From germline, CDR1 is SGHDT and CDR2 YYEEEE. CDR3 sequence: CASSRLLKGTNYGYTF. DNA for the CDR3: TGTGCCAGCAGCCGTCTCCTAAAGGGGACCAACTATGGCTACACCTTC.

This clone came up a few times. V usage is TRBV9 and J usage is TRBJ1-1, with a possible D match to TRBD1 (6 bases). The V end was cut by 5 bases, the J end by 5 bases, with 13 bases between. The CDR3 runs to 13 residues. Germline V gives CDR1 SGDLS, CDR2 YYNGEE. CDR3 sequence (DNA): TGTGCCAGCAGGAGGACAGTGTGGACTGAAGCTTTCTTT. Protein sequence: CASRRTVWTEAFF.

The V call is TRBV15, the J call TRBJ2-4; possible D gene TRBD2, 6 bases. Per the germline V gene, CDR1 is LNHNV and CDR2 is YYDKDF (reference sequence). The CDR3 is 12 residues long. Trimming removed 3 bases from V and 7 bases from J, with 7 bases in between. DNA of the CDR3: TGTGCCACCAGCAGTGGAGGGAACATTCAGTACTTC. Its translation is CATSSGGNIQYF.